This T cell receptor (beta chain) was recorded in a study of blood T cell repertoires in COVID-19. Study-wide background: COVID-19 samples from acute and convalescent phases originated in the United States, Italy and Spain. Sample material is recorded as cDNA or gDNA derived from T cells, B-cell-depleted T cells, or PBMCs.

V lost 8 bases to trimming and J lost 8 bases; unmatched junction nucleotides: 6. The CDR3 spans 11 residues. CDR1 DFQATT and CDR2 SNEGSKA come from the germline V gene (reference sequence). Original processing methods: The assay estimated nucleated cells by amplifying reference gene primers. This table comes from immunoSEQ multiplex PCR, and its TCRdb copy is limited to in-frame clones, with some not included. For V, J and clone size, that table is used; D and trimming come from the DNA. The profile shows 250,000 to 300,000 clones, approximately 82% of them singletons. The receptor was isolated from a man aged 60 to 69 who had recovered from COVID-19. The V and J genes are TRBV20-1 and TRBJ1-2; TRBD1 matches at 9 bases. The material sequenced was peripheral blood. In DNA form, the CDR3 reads TGCAGTACGGGACAGGGATGGGGCTACACCTTC. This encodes CSTGQGWGYTF.